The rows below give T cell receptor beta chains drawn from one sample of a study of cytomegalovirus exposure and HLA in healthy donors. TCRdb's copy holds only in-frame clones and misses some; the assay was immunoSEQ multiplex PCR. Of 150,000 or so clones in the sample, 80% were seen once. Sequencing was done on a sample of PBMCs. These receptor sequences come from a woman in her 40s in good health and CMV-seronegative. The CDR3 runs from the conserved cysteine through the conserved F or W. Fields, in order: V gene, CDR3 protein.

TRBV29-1,CSVGGTGYEQYF
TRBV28,CASTPQGAHNYGYTF
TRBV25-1,CASSRPPGTGGPEAFF
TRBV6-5,CASSPPTGPLGVLTF
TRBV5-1,CASSLASTGNSPLHF
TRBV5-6,CASSLRVRGTGYEQFF
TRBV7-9,CASSLGQNNEKLFF
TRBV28,CASSAGASNSPLHF
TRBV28,CASSEQGFEKLFF
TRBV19,CASSLVNTDTQYF